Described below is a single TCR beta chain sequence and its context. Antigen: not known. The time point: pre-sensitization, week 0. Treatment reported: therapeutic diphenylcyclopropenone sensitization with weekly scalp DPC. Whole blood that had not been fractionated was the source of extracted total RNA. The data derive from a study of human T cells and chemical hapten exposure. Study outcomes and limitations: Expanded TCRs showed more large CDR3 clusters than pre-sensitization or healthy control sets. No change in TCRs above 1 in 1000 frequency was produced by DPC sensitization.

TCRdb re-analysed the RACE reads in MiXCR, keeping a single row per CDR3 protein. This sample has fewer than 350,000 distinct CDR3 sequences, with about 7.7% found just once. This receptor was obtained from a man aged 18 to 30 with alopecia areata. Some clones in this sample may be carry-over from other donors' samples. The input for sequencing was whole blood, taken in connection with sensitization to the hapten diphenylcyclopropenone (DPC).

The CDR3 DNA follows: TGTGCCACCCTCGGGGACTTCACGCAGTATTTT. It specifies CATLGDFTQYF. The chain combines TRBV28 with TRBJ2-3; TRBD2 is a possible D gene (6 bases). The germline V gene encodes CDR1 MDHEN and CDR2 SYDVKM. This CDR3 has 11 residues. The ends were cut back, 10 bases at V and 9 bases at J, with 14 bases in the middle. Complete variable domain (other parts from reference TRBV28 and TRBJ2-3): DVKVTQSSRYLVKRTGEKVFLECVQDMDHENMFWYRQDPGLGLRLIYFSYDVKMKEKGDIPEGYSVSREKKERFSLILESASTNQTSMYLCATLGDFTQYFGPGTRLTVL.